The next 22 T cell receptor beta chains were all read from a single sample in a study of T cell repertoires in cytomegalovirus infection. From the reads, TCRdb called clonotypes with MiXCR, one entry per CDR3 protein. The table lists around 490,000 distinct CDR3 sequences, about 26% of them singletons. The sample consisted of PBMCs. The receptors derive from a human donor in good health (CMV status not recorded). Some clones in this sample may be carry-over from other donors' samples.

This clonotype was observed at least ten times. The rearrangement uses TRBV7-3 and TRBJ2-1; D is ambiguous. The CDR3 contains 14 residues. Trimming removed 5 bases from V and 4 bases from J, with 12 bases in between. Germline lookup yields CDR1 SGHTA and CDR2 FQGTGA. The CDR3, as DNA: TGTGCCAGCAGCCCCTCTTTCGGATACAATGAGCAGTTCTTC. Translating gives CASSPSFGYNEQFF.

The rearrangement uses TRBV20-1 and TRBJ1-6; D is unresolved. Germline-derived CDR1 and CDR2 are DFQATT and SNEGSKA (reference sequence). V lost 1 base and J lost 11, with 12 bases in between. The CDR3 has 13 amino acids. CDR3 amino acids: CSARVGRQTPLHF. CDR3 DNA sequence: TGCAGTGCTAGAGTTGGCAGGCAGACACCCCTCCACTTT.

The table lists this clonotype with many counts. J is TRBJ2-3 and V is TRBV7-2, with 7 bases lining up with TRBD2. CDR3 length: 16 residues. Germline trimming cut 2 bases from V and 2 bases from J; bases unmatched to any gene: 7. The V gene's germline CDR1 is SGHTA and CDR2 FQGNSA. CDR3 residues: CASSLFLAESTDTQYF. CDR3 DNA sequence: TGTGCCAGCAGCTTATTTCTAGCGGAGTCCACAGATACGCAGTATTTT.

This clonotype was seen at least ten times. The chain joins TRBV20-1 to TRBJ1-2; 9 nucleotides match TRBD1. V shed 6 bases, J shed 6 bases, and the junction held 8 bases outside the gene matches. Germline values: CDR1 DFQATT, CDR2 SNEGSKA (reference sequence). This CDR3 spans 13 amino acids. CDR3 sequence: CSAVWDRVDGYTF. The CDR3 bases are TGCAGTGCCGTTTGGGACAGGGTGGATGGCTACACCTTC.

This clonotype appeared many times. The chain uses TRBV7-8 and TRBJ1-1; D gene uncertain. V was pared by 5 bases and J by 1 base, with 8 bases between. The germline V gene has CDR1 SGHVS and CDR2 FQNEAQ. The length of the CDR3 is 13 residues. In DNA, the CDR3 is TGTGCCAGCAGCGGCGCCGGGAACACTGAAGCTTTCTTT. Translation: CASSGAGNTEAFF.

V usage is TRBV27 and J usage is TRBJ2-7; maybe TRBD1 (6 bases). V lost 6 bases and J lost 0, with 15 bases in between. CDR1 and CDR2 (germline): MNHEY, SMNVEV (reference sequence). The CDR3 is 15 residues long. CDR3 nucleotides: TGTGCCAGCAGAACCTTAGGACAGTTCTCCTACGAGCAGTACTTC. It translates to CASRTLGQFSYEQYF.

The chain links TRBV5-1 to TRBJ1-1, with a tentative D call TRBD1 (6 bases). CDR1 and CDR2 (germline): SGHRS, YFSETQ. This CDR3 has 18 residues. V was clipped by 4 bases and J by 0 bases, with 22 bases between them. The CDR3 DNA reads TGCGCCAGCAGCCGAAACCTAGTACAGGGCTTCATGAACACTGAAGCTTTCTTT. Protein product: CASSRNLVQGFMNTEAFF.

This clonotype has a handful of counts. The chain links TRBV20-1 to TRBJ2-1; D call uncertain. This CDR3 contains 12 residues. Germline assignment: CDR1 DFQATT and CDR2 SNEGSKA (reference sequence). Trimming shortened V by 6 bases and J by 8 bases, and 14 bases separated the two germline ends. CDR3: CSASRVNHEQFF. DNA for the CDR3: TGCAGTGCATCAAGGGTCAACCATGAGCAGTTCTTC.

This clonotype was recorded at least ten times. The V gene is TRBV7-2, the J gene TRBJ1-3; D ambiguous. The V gene's germline CDR1 is SGHTA and CDR2 FQGNSA. CDR3 size: 13 residues. V was cut by 5 bases and J by 0 bases, with 5 bases left in between. CDR3 loop: CASSPNSGNTIYF. In DNA, the CDR3 is TGTGCCAGCAGCCCCAACTCTGGAAACACCATATATTTT.

V and J are TRBV6-2 or TRBV6-3 and TRBJ2-1; 9 positions agree with TRBD1. The CDR3 runs 14 residues. Germline CDR1 reads MNHEY; CDR2 reads SVGEGT. The V and J ends lost 9 bases and 4 bases, in that order; junction bases with no gene match: 7. In DNA, the CDR3 is TGTGCCAGTAAAGACAGGGGGGTATACAATGAGCAGTTCTTC. Amino acids: CASKDRGVYNEQFF.

The chain employs TRBV19 and TRBJ2-3; 9 bases agree with TRBD1. Germline CDR1 LNHDA, CDR2 SQIVND (reference sequence). The CDR3 is 15 amino acids. With V trimmed by 6 bases and J by 0 bases, 4 bases remained unmatched. This CDR3 reads CASSGQGRSTDTQYF. CDR3 nucleotide sequence: TGTGCCAGTAGCGGACAGGGGCGAAGCACAGATACGCAGTATTTT.

This clonotype showed up just a few times. The rearrangement uses TRBV12-3 or TRBV12-4 and TRBJ1-1; D gene uncertain. Deletions cut 3 bases from V and 8 bases from J, with 10 bases between. The CDR3 spans 12 residues. The chain's CDR3 is CASSFRSPEAFF. The CDR3 coding sequence is TGTGCCAGCAGTTTCAGGAGCCCGGAAGCTTTCTTT.

V and J are TRBV19 and TRBJ1-5; 7 bases are shared with TRBD1. The CDR3 length is 14 residues. Trimming took 7 bases from V and 4 from J; bases not matched to a gene: 7. Germline CDR1 reads LNHDA; CDR2 reads SQIVND (reference sequence). As DNA, the CDR3 is TGTGCCAGTAACCCGGGACAGAAGAATCAGCCCCAGCATTTT. This sequence encodes CASNPGQKNQPQHF.

The CDR3 here is CSARDSQGATYEQYF. CDR3 DNA: TGCAGTGCTAGAGATTCCCAGGGGGCTACCTACGAGCAGTACTTC. This chain connects TRBV20-1 to TRBJ2-7, with 8 bases fitting TRBD1. The length of the CDR3 is 15 residues. The V gene end was trimmed by 0 bases and the J gene end by 2 bases; junction bases not matched to a gene: 6. The V gene's germline CDR1 is DFQATT and CDR2 SNEGSKA (reference sequence).

The genes are TRBV20-1 and TRBJ2-3, with D perhaps matching TRBD1 or TRBD2 (5 bases each). Looked up from germline, CDR1 is DFQATT and CDR2 is SNEGSKA (reference sequence). Trimming removed 6 bases at V and 2 bases at J, with 18 bases between. The CDR3 length is 15 residues. CDR3 sequence reads: CSAPPSGPLTDTQYF. In DNA, the CDR3 is TGCAGTGCCCCACCTTCGGGGCCCCTCACAGATACGCAGTATTTT.

The V gene is TRBV6-5, the J gene TRBJ1-1; D is possibly TRBD1 (5 bases). Germline V CDR1 and CDR2: MNHEY, SVGAGI. V was shortened by 0 bases and J by 5 bases, with 10 bases between the two germline ends. The CDR3 runs to 14 residues. In nucleotides, the CDR3 is TGTGCCAGCAGTTACTCATATGGGGGGACTGAAGCTTTCTTT. Its protein product is CASSYSYGGTEAFF.

This clonotype was seen at least ten times. V gene TRBV7-2 combines with J gene TRBJ1-1; D unclear. CDR3 length: 11 residues. V dropped 5 bases and J dropped 7 bases, with 8 bases sitting between them. The germline gives CDR1 SGHTA, CDR2 FQGNSA. CDR3: CASSGFSEAFF. The CDR3 bases are TGTGCCAGCAGCGGATTCAGTGAAGCTTTCTTT.

The V call is TRBV5-1, the J call TRBJ2-1; 7 nucleotides align to TRBD2. The J segment lost 0 bases and the V segment lost 0 bases, leaving 3 bases of the junction unmatched. CDR1 and CDR2 from the germline V gene are SGHRS and YFSETQ. The CDR3 is 16 residues long. This chain's CDR3 is CASSLAPGGSYNEQFF. As DNA, the CDR3 is TGCGCCAGCAGCTTGGCCCCGGGAGGCTCCTACAATGAGCAGTTCTTC.

V is TRBV4-2 and J is TRBJ2-3; no clear D. The germline V gene encodes CDR1 LGHNA and CDR2 YNFKEQ. This CDR3 is built from 16 residues. Trimming cost V 3 bases and J 0 bases, with 13 bases left between them. The CDR3 reads CASSHKPAPSTDTQYF. The CDR3 region has the DNA TGTGCCAGCAGCCACAAACCGGCCCCTAGCACAGATACGCAGTATTTT.

The chain employs TRBV19 and TRBJ2-3, with D maybe TRBD2 (7 bases). The CDR3 is 16 residues long. Trimming removed 3 bases at V and 4 bases at J, with 17 bases between. Germline values: CDR1 LNHDA, CDR2 SQIVND (reference sequence). CDR3 sequence reads: CASSIAQRGQPDTQYF. CDR3 DNA sequence: TGTGCCAGTAGTATTGCCCAGCGGGGACAACCAGATACGCAGTATTTT.

The chain has TRBV18 and TRBJ1-1; weak D call: TRBD1 (6 bases). The CDR3 extends over 14 amino acids. Trimming removed 5 bases at V and 1 base at J, with 11 bases between. Germline V gene lookup returns CDR1 KGHSH and CDR2 LQKENI. The CDR3 loop reads CASSSGQRNTEAFF. DNA of the CDR3: TGTGCCAGCTCATCCGGACAGCGGAACACTGAAGCTTTCTTT.

This clonotype was observed many times. The genes are TRBV7-2 and TRBJ2-7; the match to TRBD2 covers 9 bases. The CDR3 covers 14 residues. With V trimmed by 3 bases and J by 4 bases, 4 bases remained unmatched. Germline CDR1 and CDR2: SGHTA and FQGNSA. CDR3 DNA sequence: TGTGCCAGCAGCTTTAGCGGGAGTAGTTACGAGCAGTACTTC. This translates into CASSFSGSSYEQYF.